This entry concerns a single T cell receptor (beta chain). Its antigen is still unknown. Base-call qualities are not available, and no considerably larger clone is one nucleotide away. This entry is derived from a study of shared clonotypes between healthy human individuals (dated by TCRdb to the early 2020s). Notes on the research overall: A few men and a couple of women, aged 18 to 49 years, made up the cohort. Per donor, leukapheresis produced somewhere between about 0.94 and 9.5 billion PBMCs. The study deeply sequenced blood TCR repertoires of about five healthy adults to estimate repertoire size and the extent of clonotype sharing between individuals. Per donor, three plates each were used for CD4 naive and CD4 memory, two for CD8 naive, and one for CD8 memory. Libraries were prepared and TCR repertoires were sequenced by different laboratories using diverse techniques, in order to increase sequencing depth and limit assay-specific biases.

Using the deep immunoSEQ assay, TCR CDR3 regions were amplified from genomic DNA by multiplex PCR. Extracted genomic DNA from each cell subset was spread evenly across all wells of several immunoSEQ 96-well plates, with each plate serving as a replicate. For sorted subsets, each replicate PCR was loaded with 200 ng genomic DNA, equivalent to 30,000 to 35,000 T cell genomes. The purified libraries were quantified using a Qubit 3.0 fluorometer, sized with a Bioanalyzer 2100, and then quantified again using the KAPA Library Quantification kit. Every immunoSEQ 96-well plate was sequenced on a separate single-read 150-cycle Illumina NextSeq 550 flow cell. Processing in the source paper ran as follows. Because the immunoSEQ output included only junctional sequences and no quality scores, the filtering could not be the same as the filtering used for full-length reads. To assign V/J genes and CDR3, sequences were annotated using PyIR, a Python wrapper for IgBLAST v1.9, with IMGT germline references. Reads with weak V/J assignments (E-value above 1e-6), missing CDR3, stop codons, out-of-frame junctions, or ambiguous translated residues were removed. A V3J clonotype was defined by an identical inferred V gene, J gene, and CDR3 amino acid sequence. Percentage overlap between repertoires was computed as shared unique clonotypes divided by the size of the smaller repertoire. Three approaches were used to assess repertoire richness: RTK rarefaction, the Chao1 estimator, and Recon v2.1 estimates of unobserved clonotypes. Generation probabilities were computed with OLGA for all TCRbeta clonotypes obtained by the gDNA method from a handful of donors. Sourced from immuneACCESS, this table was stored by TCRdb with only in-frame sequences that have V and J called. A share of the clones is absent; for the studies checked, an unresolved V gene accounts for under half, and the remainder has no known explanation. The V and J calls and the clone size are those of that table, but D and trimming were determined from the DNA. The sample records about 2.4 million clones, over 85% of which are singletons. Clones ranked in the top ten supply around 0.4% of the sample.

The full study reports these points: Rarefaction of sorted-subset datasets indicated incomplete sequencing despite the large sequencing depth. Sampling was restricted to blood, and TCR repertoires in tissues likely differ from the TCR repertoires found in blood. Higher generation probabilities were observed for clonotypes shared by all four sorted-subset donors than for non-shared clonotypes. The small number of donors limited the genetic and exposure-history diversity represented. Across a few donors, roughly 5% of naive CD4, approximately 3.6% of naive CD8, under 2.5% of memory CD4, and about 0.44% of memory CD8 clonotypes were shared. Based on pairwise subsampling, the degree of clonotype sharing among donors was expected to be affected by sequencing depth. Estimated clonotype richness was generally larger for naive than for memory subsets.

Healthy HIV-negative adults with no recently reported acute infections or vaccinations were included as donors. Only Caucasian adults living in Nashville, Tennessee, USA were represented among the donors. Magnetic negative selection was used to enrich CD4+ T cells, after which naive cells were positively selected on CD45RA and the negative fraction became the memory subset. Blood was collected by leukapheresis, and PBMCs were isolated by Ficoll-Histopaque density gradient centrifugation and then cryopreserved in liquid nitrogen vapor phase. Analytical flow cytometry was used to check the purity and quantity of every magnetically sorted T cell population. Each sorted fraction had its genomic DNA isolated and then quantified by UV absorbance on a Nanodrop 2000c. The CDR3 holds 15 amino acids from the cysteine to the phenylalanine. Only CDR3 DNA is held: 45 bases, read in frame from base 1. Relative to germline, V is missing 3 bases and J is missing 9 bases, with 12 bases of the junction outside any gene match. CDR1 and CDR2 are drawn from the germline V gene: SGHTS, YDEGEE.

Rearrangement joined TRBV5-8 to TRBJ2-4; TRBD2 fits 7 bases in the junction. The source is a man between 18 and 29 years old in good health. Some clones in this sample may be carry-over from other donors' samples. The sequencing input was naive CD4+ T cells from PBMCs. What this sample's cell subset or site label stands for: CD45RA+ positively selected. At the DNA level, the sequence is TGTGCCAGCAGCTCGCGGGACCCCTCGGGGGGCATTCAGTACTTC. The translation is CASSSRDPSGGIQYF.